The next 5 T cell receptor beta chains were all read from a single sample in a study of CD8+ T cells in alopecia areata. This sample's treatment: oral pan-JAK inhibitor, 5-10 mg twice daily. Sequencing templates came from extracted RNA that was reverse transcribed into cDNA. The method was immunoSEQ multiplex PCR; TCRdb's version includes in-frame clones alone and lacks a portion of them. The sample contains around 70,000 clones, roughly 30% of which appear only once. The sequences come from CD8+ T cells sorted from blood, collected at week 4, from a patient treated with tofacitinib. These receptors all come from a human donor with alopecia areata.

The chain links TRBV5-4 to TRBJ2-3; D remains unclear. V was shortened by 3 bases and J by 1 base, with 12 bases between the two germline ends. CDR1 SGHNT and CDR2 YYREEE come from the germline V gene (reference sequence). The CDR3 length is 15 residues. The CDR3 region has the DNA TGTGCCAGCAGCTCCCAGTTCCCTCGCACAGATACGCAGTATTTT. Protein: CASSSQFPRTDTQYF.

This clone came up a few times. The J gene is TRBJ2-1, the V gene TRBV25-1; D gene unclear. This CDR3 region has 12 residues. Trimming removed 6 bases at V and 5 bases at J, with 8 bases between. Germline V gives CDR1 MGHDK, CDR2 SYGVNS. This CDR3 is CASRGAHNEQFF. The CDR3 coding sequence is TGTGCCAGCAGGGGTGCGCACAATGAGCAGTTCTTC.

The chain uses TRBV7-9 and TRBJ2-7; the D is unclear. The CDR3 extends over 11 amino acids. V lost 5 bases and J 6 bases, leaving 8 bases between the germline ends. Germline lookup yields CDR1 SEHNR and CDR2 FQNEAQ (reference sequence). This CDR3 is CASSLPGEQYF. In DNA form, the CDR3 reads TGTGCCAGCAGCCTTCCCGGCGAGCAGTACTTC.

A single count supports this clone. This chain joins TRBV29-1 and TRBJ2-2; D unresolved. The CDR3 sequence is 13 residues long. Trimming removed 6 bases from V and 5 bases from J, with 13 bases in between. Germline V CDR1 and CDR2: SQVTM, ANQGSEA. The CDR3 loop reads CSVFSTRTGELFF. In nucleotides, the CDR3 is TGCAGCGTGTTTTCCACCCGGACCGGGGAGCTGTTTTTT.

This clone was observed once. This rearrangement joins TRBV7-6 to TRBJ2-7; D might be TRBD1 (5 bases). Germline V CDR1 and CDR2: SGHVS, FNYEAQ. The CDR3 runs to 15 residues. V was cut by 5 bases and J by 4 bases, with 18 bases left in between. DNA for the CDR3: TGTGCCAGCAGCCTCGAAAGGGGCGCGAATTACGAGCAGTACTTC. Amino acids: CASSLERGANYEQYF.